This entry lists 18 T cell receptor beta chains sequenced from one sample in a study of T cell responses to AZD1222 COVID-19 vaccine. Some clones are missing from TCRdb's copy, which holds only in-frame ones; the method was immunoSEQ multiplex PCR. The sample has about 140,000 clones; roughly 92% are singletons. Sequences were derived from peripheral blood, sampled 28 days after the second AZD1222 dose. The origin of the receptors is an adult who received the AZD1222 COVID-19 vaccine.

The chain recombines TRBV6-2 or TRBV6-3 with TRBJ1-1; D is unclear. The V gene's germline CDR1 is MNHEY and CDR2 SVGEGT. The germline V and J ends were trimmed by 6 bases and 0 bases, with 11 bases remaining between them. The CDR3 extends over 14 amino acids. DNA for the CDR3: TGTGCCAGCAGCCCGGGTCCAATGAACACTGAAGCTTTCTTT. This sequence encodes CASSPGPMNTEAFF.

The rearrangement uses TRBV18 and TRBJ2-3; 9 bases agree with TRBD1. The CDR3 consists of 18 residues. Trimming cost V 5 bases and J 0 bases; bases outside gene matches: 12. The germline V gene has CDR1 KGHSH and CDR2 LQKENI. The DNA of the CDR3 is TGTGCCAGCTCAACATACTCCGGGACAGGGTCTAGCACAGATACGCAGTATTTT. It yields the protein CASSTYSGTGSSTDTQYF.

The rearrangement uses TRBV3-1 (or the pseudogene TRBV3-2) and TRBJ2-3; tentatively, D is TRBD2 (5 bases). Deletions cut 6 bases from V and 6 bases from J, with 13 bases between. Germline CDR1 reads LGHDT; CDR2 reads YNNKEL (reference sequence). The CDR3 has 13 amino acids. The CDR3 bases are TGTGCCAGCAGTCCTCTTCCGGGGGATACGCAGTATTTT. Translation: CASSPLPGDTQYF.

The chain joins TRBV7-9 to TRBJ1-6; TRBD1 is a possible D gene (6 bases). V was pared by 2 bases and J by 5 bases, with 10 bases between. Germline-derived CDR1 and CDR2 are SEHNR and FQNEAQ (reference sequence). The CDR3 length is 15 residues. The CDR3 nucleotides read TGTGCCAGCAGCTTAAGTACAGGGCATAATTCACCCCTCCACTTT. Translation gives CASSLSTGHNSPLHF.

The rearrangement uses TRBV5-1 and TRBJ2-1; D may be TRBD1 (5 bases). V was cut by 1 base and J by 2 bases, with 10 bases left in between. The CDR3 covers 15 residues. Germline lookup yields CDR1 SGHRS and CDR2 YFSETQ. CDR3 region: CASSLTGATYNEQFF. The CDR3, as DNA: TGCGCCAGCAGCTTGACAGGCGCGACCTACAATGAGCAGTTCTTC.

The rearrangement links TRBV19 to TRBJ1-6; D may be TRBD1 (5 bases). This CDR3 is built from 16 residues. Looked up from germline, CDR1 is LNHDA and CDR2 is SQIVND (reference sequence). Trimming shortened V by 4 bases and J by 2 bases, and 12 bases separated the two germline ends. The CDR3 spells CASSTGWSTYNSPLHF. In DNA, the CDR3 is TGTGCCAGTAGTACAGGGTGGTCGACCTATAATTCACCCCTCCACTTT.

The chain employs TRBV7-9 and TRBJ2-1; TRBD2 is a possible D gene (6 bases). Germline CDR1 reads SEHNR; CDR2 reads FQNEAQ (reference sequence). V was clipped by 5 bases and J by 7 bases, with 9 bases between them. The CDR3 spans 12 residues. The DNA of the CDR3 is TGTGCCAGCAGCGCCCGGGGGAATGAGCAGTTCTTC. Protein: CASSARGNEQFF.

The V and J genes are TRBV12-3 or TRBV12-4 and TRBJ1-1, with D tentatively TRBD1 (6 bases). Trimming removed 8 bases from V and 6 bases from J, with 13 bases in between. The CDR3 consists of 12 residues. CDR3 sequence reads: CASQNRASEAFF. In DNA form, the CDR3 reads TGTGCCAGCCAAAACAGGGCCTCTGAAGCTTTCTTT.

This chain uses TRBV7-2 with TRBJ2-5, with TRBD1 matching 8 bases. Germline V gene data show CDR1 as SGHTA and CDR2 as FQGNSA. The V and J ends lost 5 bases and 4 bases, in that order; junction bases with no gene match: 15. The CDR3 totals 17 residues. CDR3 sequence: CASSDAHTGGGGETQYF. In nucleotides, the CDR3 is TGTGCCAGCAGCGACGCCCATACAGGGGGTGGTGGAGAGACCCAGTACTTC.

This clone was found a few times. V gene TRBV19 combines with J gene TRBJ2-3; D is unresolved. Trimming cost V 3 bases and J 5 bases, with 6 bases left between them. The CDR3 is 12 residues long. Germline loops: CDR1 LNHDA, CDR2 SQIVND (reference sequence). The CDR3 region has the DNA TGTGCCAGTAGTATCCATGGAGATACGCAGTATTTT. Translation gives CASSIHGDTQYF. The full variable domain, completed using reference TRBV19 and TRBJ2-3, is DGGITQSPKYLFRKEGQNVTLSCEQNLNHDAMYWYRQDPGQGLRLIYYSQIVNDFQKGDIAEGYSVSREKKESFPLTVTSAQKNPTAFYLCASSIHGDTQYFGPGTRLTVL.

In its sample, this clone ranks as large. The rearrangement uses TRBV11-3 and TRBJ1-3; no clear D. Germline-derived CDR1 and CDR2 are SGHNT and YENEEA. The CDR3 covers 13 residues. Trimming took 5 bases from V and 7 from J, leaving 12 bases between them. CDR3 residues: CASSLNQRNTIYF. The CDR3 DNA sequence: TGTGCCAGCAGCCTAAATCAACGGAACACCATATATTTT.

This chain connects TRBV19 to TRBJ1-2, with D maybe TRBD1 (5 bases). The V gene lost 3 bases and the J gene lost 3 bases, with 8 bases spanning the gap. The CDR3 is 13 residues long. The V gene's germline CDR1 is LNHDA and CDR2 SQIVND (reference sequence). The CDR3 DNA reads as TGTGCCAGTAGTATTGGGACGGACTATGGCTACACCTTC. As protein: CASSIGTDYGYTF.

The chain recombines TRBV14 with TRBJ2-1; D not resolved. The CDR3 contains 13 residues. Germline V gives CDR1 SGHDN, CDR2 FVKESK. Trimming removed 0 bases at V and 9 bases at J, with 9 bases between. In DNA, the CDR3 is TGTGCCAGCAGCCAAGATCTAGAAACTGAGCAGTTCTTC. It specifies CASSQDLETEQFF.

CDR3 loop: CASSQTGTGFNSPLHF. The CDR3 coding sequence is TGCGCCAGCAGCCAAACCGGGACAGGGTTTAATTCACCCCTCCACTTT. The chain uses TRBV4-3 and TRBJ1-6; 9 positions agree with TRBD1. After removal of 2 bases from V and 6 bases from J, the junction contained 5 bases not matched to a gene. Per germline, CDR1 LGHNA and CDR2 YSLEER. This CDR3 region has 16 residues.

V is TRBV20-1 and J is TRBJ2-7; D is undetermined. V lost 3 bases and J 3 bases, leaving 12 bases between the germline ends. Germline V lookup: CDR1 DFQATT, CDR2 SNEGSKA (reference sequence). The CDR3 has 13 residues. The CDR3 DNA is TGCAGTGCTAGTCGGATTAGCTTCTACGAGCAGTACTTC. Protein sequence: CSASRISFYEQYF.

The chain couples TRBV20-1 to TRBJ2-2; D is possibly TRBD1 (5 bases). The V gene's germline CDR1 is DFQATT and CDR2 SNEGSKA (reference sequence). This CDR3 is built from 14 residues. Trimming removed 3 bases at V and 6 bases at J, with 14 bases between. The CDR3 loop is CSASPAGWAGELFF. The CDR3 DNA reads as TGCAGTGCTAGTCCCGCAGGGTGGGCCGGGGAGCTGTTTTTT.

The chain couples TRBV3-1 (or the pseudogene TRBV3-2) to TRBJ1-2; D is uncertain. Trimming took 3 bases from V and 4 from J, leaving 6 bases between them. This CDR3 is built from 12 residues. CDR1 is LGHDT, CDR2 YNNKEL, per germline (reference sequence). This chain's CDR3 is CASSQRAYGYTF. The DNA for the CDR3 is TGTGCCAGCAGCCAGAGGGCCTATGGCTACACCTTC.

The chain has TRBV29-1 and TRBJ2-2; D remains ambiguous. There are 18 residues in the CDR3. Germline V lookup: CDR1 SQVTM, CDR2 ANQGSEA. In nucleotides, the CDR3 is TGCGTCCAATTCTACTCCCAACAAGAGAGGCGTCGGACCGGGGAGCTGTTTTTT. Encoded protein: CVQFYSQQERRRTGELFF.